These T cell receptor beta chains were read from a single sample in a study of T cell responses to AZD1222 COVID-19 vaccine. The table came from immunoSEQ multiplex PCR; TCRdb's copy has only in-frame clones and leaves some out. Of 45,000 to 65,000 clones listed, roughly 90% are singletons. The starting material was peripheral blood, obtained 28 days after the second AZD1222 dose. The receptor set was obtained from an adult who received the AZD1222 COVID-19 vaccine. Both conserved end residues are trimmed from each CDR3. Each record gives: CDR3 protein, CDR3 length, J gene, V gene.

ASSRGTSGGSGANVLT 16 TRBJ2-6 TRBV14
ASSFNPSGEQY 11 TRBJ2-7 TRBV27
ASSPLGRGRLGAATEAF 17 TRBJ1-1 TRBV18
ASSQGLALALYNEQF 15 TRBJ2-1 TRBV4-1
ASSFGALRETQY 12 TRBJ2-5 TRBV5-1
ASSGGRGLNTEAF 13 TRBJ1-1 TRBV5-1
ASSLGGGAGNQPQH 14 TRBJ1-5 TRBV28
ASSYVADEQF 10 TRBJ2-1 TRBV7-9
ASSGVAGSYNEQF 13 TRBJ2-1 TRBV2
ASSFAVAVGGETQY 14 TRBJ2-5 TRBV28
ASTDRPSSGNTIY 13 TRBJ1-3 TRBV2
ASSDLGQGGEKLF 13 TRBJ1-4 TRBV6-1
ASSEVASEKLF 11 TRBJ1-4 TRBV6-1
ASRGPGSTDTQY 12 TRBJ2-3 TRBV9
AWSVDRGSNEQF 12 TRBJ2-1 TRBV30
ASHGGARSGTEAF 13 TRBJ1-1 TRBV11-2
ASSEARGYT 9 TRBJ1-2 TRBV6-1
ASSPRPVSGTEAF 13 TRBJ1-1 TRBV28
ASRDRGWEKLF 11 TRBJ1-4 TRBV28
ASSVPGPTNTGELF 14 TRBJ2-2 TRBV10-2
AWSVTGANTGELF 13 TRBJ2-2 TRBV30
ASSGPGTSGANVLT 14 TRBJ2-6 TRBV5-1
ASSATSGRVADTQY 14 TRBJ2-3 TRBV7-6
ASSQDSQETQY 11 TRBJ2-5 TRBV5-1
AWTHKGATGGFGYT 14 TRBJ1-2 TRBV30
ASRSVSNQPQH 11 TRBJ1-5 TRBV2
ASRLRLDYNEQF 12 TRBJ2-1 TRBV27
ATSRDEGGGQPQH 13 TRBJ1-5 TRBV15
ASLRTSGFTDTQY 13 TRBJ2-3 TRBV2
ASRLEAGRTEAF 12 TRBJ1-1 TRBV27
ASSLDRAYEQY 11 TRBJ2-7 TRBV5-1
ASSLGTSGPGYNEQF 15 TRBJ2-1 TRBV5-1
ATSDPAAGKRGEQY 14 TRBJ2-7 TRBV24-1
ASSRGLPDTQY 11 TRBJ2-3 TRBV19
ASSYPNTNTEAF 12 TRBJ1-1 TRBV6-6
ASCSPGDGEYEQY 13 TRBJ2-7 TRBV10-2
ASSIQGVPGEQY 12 TRBJ2-7 TRBV5-1
SVADRGGSPLH 11 TRBJ1-6 TRBV29-1
ASSPDSYGYT 10 TRBJ1-2 TRBV5-4
ASSESQSTSTDTQY 14 TRBJ2-3 TRBV6-4
ASSKGGTEMSTDTQY 15 TRBJ2-3 TRBV21-1
ASSLNRAGVAGANVLT 16 TRBJ2-6 TRBV7-3
AISPESNYGYT 11 TRBJ1-2 TRBV10-3
ASSPEGRGRGYT 12 TRBJ1-2 TRBV5-1
ATSRTDYGYT 10 TRBJ1-2 TRBV15
SASLGVTGGYEQY 13 TRBJ2-7 TRBV20-1
ASSIWGARETQY 12 TRBJ2-5 TRBV19
ASSPRSSGGSYEQY 14 TRBJ2-7 TRBV7-2
ARGRGRDYGYT 11 TRBJ1-2 TRBV30
ASSFGGRANEQY 12 TRBJ2-7 TRBV7-9
ASSSRTSASTDTQY 14 TRBJ2-3 TRBV5-1
ASSLLSAGGSTDTQY 15 TRBJ2-3 TRBV5-1
ASSLSGTGLGEKLF 14 TRBJ1-4 TRBV27